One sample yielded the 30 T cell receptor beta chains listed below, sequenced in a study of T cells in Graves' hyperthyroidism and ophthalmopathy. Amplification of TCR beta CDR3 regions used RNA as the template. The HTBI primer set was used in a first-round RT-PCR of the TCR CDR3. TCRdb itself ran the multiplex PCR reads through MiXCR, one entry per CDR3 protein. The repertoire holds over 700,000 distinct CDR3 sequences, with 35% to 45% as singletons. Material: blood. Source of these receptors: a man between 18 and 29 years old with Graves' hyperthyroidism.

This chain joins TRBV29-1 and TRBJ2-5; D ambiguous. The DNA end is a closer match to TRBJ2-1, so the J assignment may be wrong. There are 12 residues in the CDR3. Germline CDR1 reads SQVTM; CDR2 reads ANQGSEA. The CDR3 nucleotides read TGCAGCGTTGAAGATCGAGTGGATGAGCAGTTCTTC. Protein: CSVEDRVDEQFF.

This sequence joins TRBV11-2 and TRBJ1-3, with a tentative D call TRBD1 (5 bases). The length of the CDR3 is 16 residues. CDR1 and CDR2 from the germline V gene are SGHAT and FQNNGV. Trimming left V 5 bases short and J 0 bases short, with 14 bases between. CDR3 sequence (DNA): TGTGCCAGCAGCCAACAACAGGTGCGCTCTGGAAACACCATATATTTT. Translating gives CASSQQQVRSGNTIYF.

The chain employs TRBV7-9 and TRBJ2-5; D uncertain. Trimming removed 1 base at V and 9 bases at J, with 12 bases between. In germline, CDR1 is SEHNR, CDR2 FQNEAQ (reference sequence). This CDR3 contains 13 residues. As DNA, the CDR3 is TGTGCCAGCAGCTTAGGGGCAAGCCGGCCCCAGTACTTC. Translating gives CASSLGASRPQYF.

As DNA, the CDR3 is TGTGCCACCCGGGGAGGGAATCAGCCCCAGCATTTT. It encodes CATRGGNQPQHF. The V gene is TRBV7-9, the J gene TRBJ1-5; D is unresolved. Germline values: CDR1 SEHNR, CDR2 FQNEAQ (reference sequence). Deletions cut 10 bases from V and 4 bases from J, with 11 bases between. The CDR3 has 12 residues.

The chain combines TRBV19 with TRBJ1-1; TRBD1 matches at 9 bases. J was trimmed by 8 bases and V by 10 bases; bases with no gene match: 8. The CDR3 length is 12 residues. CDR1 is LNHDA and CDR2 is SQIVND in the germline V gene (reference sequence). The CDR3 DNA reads TGTGCCACCTTTTCCGGGACAGGGGAAGCTTTCTTT. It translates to CATFSGTGEAFF.

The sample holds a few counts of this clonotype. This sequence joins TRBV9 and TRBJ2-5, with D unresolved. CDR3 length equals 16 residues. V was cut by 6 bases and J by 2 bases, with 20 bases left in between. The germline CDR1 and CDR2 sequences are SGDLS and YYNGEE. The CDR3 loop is CASTPWEVSEQETQYF. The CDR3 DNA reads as TGTGCCAGCACCCCATGGGAAGTCAGCGAGCAAGAGACCCAGTACTTC.

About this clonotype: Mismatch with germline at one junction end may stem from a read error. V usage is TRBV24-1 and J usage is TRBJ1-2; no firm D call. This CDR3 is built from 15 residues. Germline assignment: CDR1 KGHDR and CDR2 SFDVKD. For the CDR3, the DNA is TGTGCCAGCAGTTCCCTGGACCCGGAAAGGGAAGGCTACACCTTC. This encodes CASSSLDPEREGYTF.

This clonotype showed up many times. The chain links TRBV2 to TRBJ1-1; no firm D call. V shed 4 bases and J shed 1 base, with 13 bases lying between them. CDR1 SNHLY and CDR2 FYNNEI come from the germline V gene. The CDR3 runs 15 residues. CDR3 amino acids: CASSANSPGNTEAFF. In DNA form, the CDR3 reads TGTGCCAGCAGTGCGAATTCGCCAGGGAACACTGAAGCTTTCTTT. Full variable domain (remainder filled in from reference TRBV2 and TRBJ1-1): EPEVTQTPSHQVTQMGQEVILRCVPISNHLYFYWYRQILGQKVEFLVSFYNNEISEKSEIFDDQFSVERPDGSNFTLKIRSTKLEDSAMYFCASSANSPGNTEAFFGQGTRLTVV.

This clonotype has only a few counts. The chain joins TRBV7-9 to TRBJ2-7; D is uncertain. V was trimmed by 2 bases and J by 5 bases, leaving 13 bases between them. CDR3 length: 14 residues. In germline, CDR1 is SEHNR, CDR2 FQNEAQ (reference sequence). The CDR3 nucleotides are TGTGCCAGCAGCTTAATGGAGTTCGCGCACGAGCAGTACTTC. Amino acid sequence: CASSLMEFAHEQYF.

CDR3 protein: CASRASGTGETGELFF. The CDR3 bases are TGTGCCAGCAGGGCCTCCGGGACAGGGGAAACCGGGGAGCTGTTTTTT. The genes are TRBV7-9 and TRBJ2-2, with TRBD1 matching over 10 bases. This CDR3 is built from 16 residues. V trimming: 6 bases; J trimming: 5 bases; junction bases outside the gene matches: 9. Germline CDR1 reads SEHNR; CDR2 reads FQNEAQ (reference sequence).

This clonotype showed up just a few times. This chain's CDR3 is CASSNAGTGGEKLFF. CDR3 in DNA: TGTGCCAGCAGTAACGCCGGGACAGGGGGCGAAAAACTGTTTTTT. This rearrangement joins TRBV25-1 to TRBJ1-4; 12 bases agree with TRBD1. After removal of 5 bases from V and 8 bases from J, the junction contained 6 bases not matched to a gene. CDR1 is MGHDK and CDR2 is SYGVNS in the germline V gene. The CDR3 totals 15 residues.

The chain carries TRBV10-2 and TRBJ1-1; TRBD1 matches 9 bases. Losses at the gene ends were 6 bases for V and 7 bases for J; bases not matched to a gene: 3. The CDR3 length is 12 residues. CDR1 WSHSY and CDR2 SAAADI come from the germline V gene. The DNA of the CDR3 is TGCGCCAGCAGAGACAGGGGGTTTGAAGCTTTCTTT. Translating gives CASRDRGFEAFF.

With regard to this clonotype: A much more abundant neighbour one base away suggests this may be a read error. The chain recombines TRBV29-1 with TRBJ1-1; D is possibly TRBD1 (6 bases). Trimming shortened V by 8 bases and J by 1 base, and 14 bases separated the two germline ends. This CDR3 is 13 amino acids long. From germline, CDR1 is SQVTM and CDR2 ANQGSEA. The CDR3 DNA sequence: TGCAGCACTTTAGGGGGGCGGAACACTGAAGCTTTCTTT. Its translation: CSTLGGRNTEAFF.

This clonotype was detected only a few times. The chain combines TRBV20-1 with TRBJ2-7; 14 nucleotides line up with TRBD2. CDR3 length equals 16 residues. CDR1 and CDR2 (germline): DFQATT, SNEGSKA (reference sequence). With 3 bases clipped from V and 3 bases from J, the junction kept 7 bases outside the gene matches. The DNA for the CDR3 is TGCAGTGCTAGGGAGACTAGCGGGGGGGATTTCTACGAGCAGTACTTC. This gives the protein CSARETSGGDFYEQYF.

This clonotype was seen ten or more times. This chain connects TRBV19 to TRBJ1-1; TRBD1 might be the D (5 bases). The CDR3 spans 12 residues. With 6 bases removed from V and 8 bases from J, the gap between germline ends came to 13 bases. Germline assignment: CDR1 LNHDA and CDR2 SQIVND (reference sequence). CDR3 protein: CASSFPGNEAFF. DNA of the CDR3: TGTGCCAGTAGCTTCCCAGGGAACGAAGCTTTCTTT.

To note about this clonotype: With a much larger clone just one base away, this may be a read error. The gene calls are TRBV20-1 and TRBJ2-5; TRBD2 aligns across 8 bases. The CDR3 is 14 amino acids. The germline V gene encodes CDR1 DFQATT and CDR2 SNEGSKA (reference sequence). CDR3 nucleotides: TGCAGTGTTAGAGATAGCGGGAAGAAAGAGACCCAGTACTTC. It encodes CSVRDSGKKETQYF.

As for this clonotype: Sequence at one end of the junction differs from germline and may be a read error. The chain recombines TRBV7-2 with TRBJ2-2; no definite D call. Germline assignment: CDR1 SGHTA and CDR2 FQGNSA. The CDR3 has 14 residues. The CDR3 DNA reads TGTGCCACCAGCCCCATGAGGAACACCGGGGAGCTGTTTTTT. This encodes CATSPMRNTGELFF.

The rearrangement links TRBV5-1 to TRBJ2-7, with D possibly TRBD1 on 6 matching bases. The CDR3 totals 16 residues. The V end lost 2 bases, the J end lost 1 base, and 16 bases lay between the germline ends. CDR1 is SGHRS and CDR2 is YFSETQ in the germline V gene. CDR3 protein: CASSFSYRASSYEQYF. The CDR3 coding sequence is TGCGCCAGCAGCTTCTCGTACAGGGCGTCTTCCTACGAGCAGTACTTC.

CDR3 sequence: CASSYGDRGVQYF. The CDR3 DNA sequence: TGTGCCAGCAGCTACGGGGACAGGGGGGTGCAGTACTTC. The chain combines TRBV7-3 with TRBJ2-5; 11 bases are a match to TRBD1. Trimming removed 4 bases from V and 11 bases from J; junction bases left unmatched: 6. The length of the CDR3 is 13 residues. CDR1 SGHTA and CDR2 FQGTGA come from the germline V gene. The complete variable domain, with remaining parts taken from reference TRBV7-3 and TRBJ2-5, reads GAGVSQTPSNKVTEKGKYVELRCDPISGHTALYWYRQSLGQGPEFLIYFQGTGAADDSGLPNDRFFAVRPEGSVSTLKIQRTERGDSAVYLCASSYGDRGVQYFGPGTRLLVL.

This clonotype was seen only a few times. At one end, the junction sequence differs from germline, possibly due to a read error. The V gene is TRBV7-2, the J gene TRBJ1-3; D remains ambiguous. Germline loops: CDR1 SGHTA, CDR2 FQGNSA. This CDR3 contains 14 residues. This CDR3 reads CASSRPTERNTIYF. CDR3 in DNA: TGCGCCAGCAGCCGCCCGACTGAACGAAACACCATATATTTT. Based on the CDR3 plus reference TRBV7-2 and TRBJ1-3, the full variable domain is GAGVSQSPSNKVTEKGKDVELRCDPISGHTALYWYRQSLGQGLEFLIYFQGNSAPDKSGLPSDRFSAERTGGSVSTLTIQRTQQEDSAVYLCASSRPTERNTIYFGEGSWLTVV.

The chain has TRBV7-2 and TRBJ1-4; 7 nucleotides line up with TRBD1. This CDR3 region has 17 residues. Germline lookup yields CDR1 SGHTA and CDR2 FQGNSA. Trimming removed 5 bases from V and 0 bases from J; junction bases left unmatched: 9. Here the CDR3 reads CASSPRGPVTTNEKLFF. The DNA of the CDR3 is TGTGCCAGCAGCCCGAGGGGGCCGGTAACAACTAATGAAAAACTGTTTTTT.

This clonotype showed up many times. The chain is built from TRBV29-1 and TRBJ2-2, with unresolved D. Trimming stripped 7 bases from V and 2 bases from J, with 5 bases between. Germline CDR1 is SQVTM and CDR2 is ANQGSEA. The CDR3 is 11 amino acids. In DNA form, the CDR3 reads TGCAGCGCTGGTAACACCGGGGAGCTGTTTTTT. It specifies CSAGNTGELFF.

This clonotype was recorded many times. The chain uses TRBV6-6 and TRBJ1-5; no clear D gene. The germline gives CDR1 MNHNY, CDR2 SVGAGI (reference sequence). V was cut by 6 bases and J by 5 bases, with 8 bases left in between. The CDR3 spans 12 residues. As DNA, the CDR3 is TGTGCCAGCAGGACGGGAGATCAGCCCCAGCATTTT. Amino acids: CASRTGDQPQHF.

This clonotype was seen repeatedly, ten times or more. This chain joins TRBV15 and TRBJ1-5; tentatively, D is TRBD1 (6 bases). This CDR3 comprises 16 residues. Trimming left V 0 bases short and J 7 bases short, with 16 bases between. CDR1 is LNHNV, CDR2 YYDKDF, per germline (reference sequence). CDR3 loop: CATSRDWGGAGQPQHF. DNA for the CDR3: TGTGCCACCAGCAGAGATTGGGGGGGCGCAGGGCAGCCCCAGCATTTT.

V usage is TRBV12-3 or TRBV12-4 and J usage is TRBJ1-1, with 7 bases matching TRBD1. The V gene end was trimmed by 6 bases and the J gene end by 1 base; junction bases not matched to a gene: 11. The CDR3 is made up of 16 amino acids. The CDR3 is CASRQNRGTANTEAFF. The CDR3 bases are TGTGCCAGCAGACAAAACAGGGGAACTGCGAACACTGAAGCTTTCTTT.

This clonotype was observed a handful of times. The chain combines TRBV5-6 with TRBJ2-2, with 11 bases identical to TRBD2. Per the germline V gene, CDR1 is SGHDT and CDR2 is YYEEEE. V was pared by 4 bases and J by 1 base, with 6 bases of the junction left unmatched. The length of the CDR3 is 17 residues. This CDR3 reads CASSARTSGRNTGELFF. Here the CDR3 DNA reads TGTGCCAGCAGCGCCCGAACTAGCGGGAGGAACACCGGGGAGCTGTTTTTT.

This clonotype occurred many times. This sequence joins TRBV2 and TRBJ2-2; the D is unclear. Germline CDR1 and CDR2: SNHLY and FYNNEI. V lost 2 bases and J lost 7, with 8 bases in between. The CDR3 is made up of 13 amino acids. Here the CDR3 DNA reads TGTGCCAGCAGTGAAACGGTTTACGGGGAGCTGTTTTTT. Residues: CASSETVYGELFF.

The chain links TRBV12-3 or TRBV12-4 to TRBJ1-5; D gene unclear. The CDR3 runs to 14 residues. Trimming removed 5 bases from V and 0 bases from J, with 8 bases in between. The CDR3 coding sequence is TGTGCCAGCAGTCGACAAAATAGCAATCAGCCCCAGCATTTT. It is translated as CASSRQNSNQPQHF.

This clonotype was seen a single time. The CDR3 nucleotides read TGTGCCAGCAGCCAAGATACCCCTGCCGCGGGTCAGCCCCAGCATTTT. Protein sequence: CASSQDTPAAGQPQHF. The chain employs TRBV2 and TRBJ1-5; no firm D call. Germline values: CDR1 SNHLY, CDR2 FYNNEI. This CDR3 contains 16 residues. Trimming took 6 bases from V and 6 from J, leaving 21 bases between them. Combining the CDR3 with reference TRBV2 and TRBJ1-5 gives the whole variable domain EPEVTQTPSHQVTQMGQEVILRCVPISNHLYFYWYRQILGQKVEFLVSFYNNEISEKSEIFDDQFSVERPDGSNFTLKIRSTKLEDSAMYFCASSQDTPAAGQPQHFGDGTRLSIL.

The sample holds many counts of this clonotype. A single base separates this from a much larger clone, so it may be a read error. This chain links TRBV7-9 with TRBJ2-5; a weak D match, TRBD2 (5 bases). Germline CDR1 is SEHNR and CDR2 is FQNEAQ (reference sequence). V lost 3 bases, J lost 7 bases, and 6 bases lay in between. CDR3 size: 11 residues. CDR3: CASSFEGTQYF. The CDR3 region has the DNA TGTGCCAGCAGCTTCGAGGGGACCCAGTACTTC.